Below are 11 T cell receptor beta chains sequenced from a single sample in a study of response to subunit inactivated influenza vaccine. From the RT-PCR reads, TCRdb called clonotypes with MiXCR, one entry per CDR3 protein. The sample contains about 800,000 distinct CDR3 sequences, about 20% of which appear only once. The material sequenced was PBMCs from blood, taken about 5 days after vaccination. These receptors were collected from a man aged 45-60 years who received an inactivated influenza vaccine.

This rearrangement joins TRBV5-6 to TRBJ2-3; D is undetermined. The CDR3 spans 15 residues. CDR1 is SGHDT, CDR2 YYEEEE, per germline. The V end lost 4 bases, the J end lost 0 bases, and 12 bases lay between the germline ends. CDR3 in amino acids: CASSKATASTDTQYF. The CDR3 nucleotides are TGTGCCAGCAGCAAAGCAACGGCTAGCACAGATACGCAGTATTTT.

This clonotype was seen more than once but under ten times. The chain is built from TRBV5-6 and TRBJ1-3; 7 nucleotides match TRBD1. V shed 0 bases, J shed 11 bases, and the junction held 5 bases outside the gene matches. Germline V gene sequence: CDR1 SGHDT, CDR2 YYEEEE. The CDR3 has 13 amino acids. CDR3 nucleotide sequence: TGTGCCAGCAGCTTGGTGCAGGGGGTTGCCATATATTTT. Translation gives CASSLVQGVAIYF.

The chain links TRBV10-3 to TRBJ2-6; D not certain. The CDR3 is 16 amino acids. Trimming shortened V by 9 bases and J by 0 bases, and 15 bases separated the two germline ends. CDR1 is ENHRY and CDR2 is SYGVKD in the germline V gene. The CDR3 DNA sequence: TGTGCCATACGGACGGATCCCAGCTCTGGGGCCAACGTCCTGACTTTC. Translating it yields CAIRTDPSSGANVLTF.

This chain uses TRBV6-2 or TRBV6-3 with TRBJ2-2, with D maybe TRBD1 (6 bases). V was pared by 7 bases and J by 0 bases, with 15 bases between. Germline CDR1 MNHEY, CDR2 SVGEGT. The CDR3 sequence is 16 residues long. This CDR3 is CASTIAGTTNTGELFF. CDR3 sequence (DNA): TGTGCCAGCACCATAGCCGGGACAACGAACACCGGGGAGCTGTTTTTT.

There are many counts of this clonotype. The J gene is TRBJ1-2, the V gene TRBV12-3 or TRBV12-4; the D is unclear. CDR3 length: 12 amino acids. V lost 7 bases and J 4 bases, leaving 10 bases between the germline ends. CDR3 residues: CASTSLTYGYTF. For the CDR3, the DNA is TGTGCCAGCACGTCATTGACCTATGGCTACACCTTC.

This clonotype was counted a few times. The chain couples TRBV9 to TRBJ2-2; 7 bases map to TRBD1. The CDR3 length is 15 residues. V trimming: 1 base; J trimming: 4 bases; junction bases outside the gene matches: 4. CDR1 and CDR2 (germline): SGDLS, YYNGEE. The CDR3 protein is CASSVRGLGTGELFF. Here the CDR3 DNA reads TGTGCCAGCAGCGTAAGGGGGCTCGGCACCGGGGAGCTGTTTTTT.

The chain uses TRBV7-2 and TRBJ1-3; TRBD1 is a possible D gene (5 bases). There are 14 residues in the CDR3. V dropped 2 bases and J dropped 6 bases, with 11 bases sitting between them. From germline, CDR1 is SGHTA and CDR2 FQGNSA. CDR3 sequence (DNA): TGTGCCAGCAGCTTAAGCAGGGCCGAAAACACCATATATTTT. This translates into CASSLSRAENTIYF.

The table lists this clonotype with a few counts. This chain uses TRBV5-1 with TRBJ2-3, with 7 bases aligning to TRBD1. CDR3 length equals 15 residues. CDR1 and CDR2 (germline): SGHRS, YFSETQ. V was pared by 0 bases and J by 7 bases, with 8 bases of the junction left unmatched. The CDR3 loop reads CASSLGSGGFNTQYF. For the CDR3, the DNA is TGCGCCAGCAGCTTGGGATCAGGGGGATTCAATACGCAGTATTTT.

The CDR3 loop is CSASPLRETGSDEQFF. DNA for the CDR3: TGCAGTGCTAGTCCCCTACGGGAGACCGGGTCGGATGAGCAGTTCTTC. J is TRBJ2-1 and V is TRBV20-1, with TRBD2 as a possible D gene (6 bases). Germline-derived CDR1 and CDR2 are DFQATT and SNEGSKA (reference sequence). V lost 3 bases, J lost 8 bases, and 23 bases lay in between. The CDR3 loop spans 16 amino acids.

V gene TRBV7-3 combines with J gene TRBJ2-3; 12 bases agree with TRBD2. Germline V gene data show CDR1 as SGHTA and CDR2 as FQGTGA. The CDR3 is 16 residues long. J gave up 5 bases and V 5 bases, and 8 bases lay outside the gene matches. In DNA form, the CDR3 reads TGTGCCAGCAGCCGACGACTAGCGGGAGCGGAAGATACGCAGTATTTT. As protein: CASSRRLAGAEDTQYF.

The rearrangement joins TRBV7-2 to TRBJ1-2; D is unclear. V lost 2 bases and J 4 bases, leaving 11 bases between the germline ends. CDR1 and CDR2 from the germline V gene are SGHTA and FQGNSA. CDR3 size: 14 residues. The CDR3 DNA follows: TGTGCCAGCAGCTTATACCGGGGAGCCTATGGCTACACCTTC. Amino acids: CASSLYRGAYGYTF.